Included here is one T cell receptor (beta chain) sequence, with context. Its antigen is still unknown. The input lacks base qualities; no much larger clone sits a single base away. These data are taken from a study of T cells in localized non-small cell lung cancer (dated by TCRdb to about 2020). Turning to the overall study: T cell repertoires of 200 to 250 early-stage NSCLC patients were analyzed, with tumors being compared against uninvolved tumor-adjacent lungs. The cohort comprised some 220 treatment-naïve NSCLC patients with resected, localized lung tumors. The mean age of the NSCLC patients was roughly 70 years, with 120 to 150 men and 110 or so women. Beyond this particular receptor, the publication reports: The highest T cell clonality was observed in uninvolved tumor-adjacent lung, where clonality exceeded that of tumor, suggesting that antigenic responses were more focused in uninvolved tumor-adjacent lung. Because multi-region sequencing of the tumors was not done, intratumor heterogeneity could not be ruled out. Since the design was exploratory, TCR variables were selected using unadjusted p-values with no false-discovery rate correction. Higher T cell density in blood was associated with longer overall survival, whereas higher clonality in adjacent lung was associated with shorter survival. A median of approximately 62 of the top 100 tumor clones turned up in the paired uninvolved adjacent lung, and 28 of those clones also ranked among the top 100 of that same adjacent lung.

The CDR3, from cysteine to phenylalanine, totals 15 residues. Only CDR3 DNA is held: 45 bases, read in frame from base 1. The germline V gene yields ENHRY for CDR1 and SYGVKD for CDR2. For this chain, trimming is 6 bases at the V end and 1 base at the J end, and the number of junction bases without a gene match is 8. TCR beta CDR3 regions were sequenced from DNA using the immunoSEQ Assay. For the original study's pipeline: To compute T cell density, TCR beta template counts were normalized to usable DNA, which was estimated by amplifying housekeeping genes. Richness was estimated using the preseqR package, with extrapolation to 400,000 templates for PBMC samples and to 120,000 templates for tissue samples. Clonality was defined as one minus Pielou's evenness. Tissue-enriched TCRs were identified by differential abundance testing using productive amino-acid clonotypes, minimum total count 5 and alpha 0.1. The Jaccard Index and the Morisita Overlap Index were used to measure how much the repertoires overlapped between compartments. GLIPH grouped TCR beta CDR3s together with public tetramer-defined viral CDR3s, and a viral motif had to include at least three viral sequences and show V-gene enrichment. Held by TCRdb, this immuneACCESS table contains in-frame sequences only and omits some clones. Under half of the omission traces to an unresolved V gene where checked; the cause of the rest is unknown. V, J and clone size derive from that table, while D and trimming were established from the DNA sequence. This sample holds about 72,000 clones; approximately 84% were observed only once. The leading ten clones occupy under 1.5% of the sample.

At diagnosis, tumor, uninvolved tumor-adjacent lung and peripheral blood were collected and then preserved as a mix of FFPE and fresh-frozen material. For TCR repertoire profiling, the blood samples were analyzed as peripheral blood mononuclear cells. The clonotype comes from a female donor at least 60 years old with stage I lung adenocarcinoma. Material: peripheral blood, obtained before any cancer treatment. The chain is made from TRBV10-3 and TRBJ2-5; the central 7 bases match TRBD2. The nucleotide sequence is given as TGTGCCATCAGGGCCGGGACTACTACCCAAGAGACCCAGTACTTC. This gives the protein CAIRAGTTTQETQYF.